The 23 T cell receptor beta chains listed next were all sequenced from one sample in a study of T cell changes during pregnancy in multiple sclerosis (dated by TCRdb to between 2018 and 2021). Library preparation employed the immunoSEQ multiplex PCR assay. TCRdb obtained this table from immuneACCESS and retained in-frame rearrangements with V and J assigned. These tables miss some clones; where compared with another copy, unresolved V genes account for less than half of the shortfall, and the remainder is unexplained. This sample comprises around 62,000 clones, about nine tenths of them detected only once. The top ten constitute roughly 0.76% of the sample. Material: CD4+ T cells from peripheral blood mononuclear cells, obtained in the first trimester of pregnancy. These receptors all stem from a female donor with multiple sclerosis, enrolled in a pregnancy study.

The rearrangement joins TRBV19 to TRBJ2-3; TRBD2 aligns across 12 bases. The J segment lost 5 bases and the V segment lost 10 bases, leaving 16 bases of the junction unmatched. The CDR3 is 17 amino acids. CDR1 LNHDA and CDR2 SQIVND come from the germline V gene (reference sequence). The CDR3 DNA is TGTGCCACCTCGCCTAGCGGGGGGGCCCGAATCGGAGATACGCAGTATTTT. This gives the protein CATSPSGGARIGDTQYF.

This clone came up a few times. The chain recombines TRBV27 with TRBJ1-2; 7 bases align to TRBD1. Germline V gene lookup returns CDR1 MNHEY and CDR2 SMNVEV (reference sequence). The V and J ends lost 0 bases and 7 bases, in that order; junction bases with no gene match: 5. The CDR3 extends over 14 amino acids. The CDR3 spells CASSLSAGGSGYTF. The CDR3 region has the DNA TGTGCCAGCAGTTTATCGGCAGGGGGAAGTGGCTACACCTTC.

This clone was counted once. This chain links TRBV7-2 with TRBJ2-7, with 9 bases aligning to TRBD1. After removal of 3 bases from V and 5 bases from J, the junction contained 5 bases not matched to a gene. Germline V CDR1 and CDR2: SGHTA, FQGNSA. The CDR3 has 14 residues. CDR3 loop: CASSFGDRAHEQYF. The CDR3 nucleotides are TGTGCCAGCAGCTTCGGGGACAGGGCCCACGAGCAGTACTTC.

The chain carries TRBV9 and TRBJ2-5, with TRBD2 matching over 10 bases. CDR1 SGDLS and CDR2 YYNGEE come from the germline V gene. Unmatched junction bases numbered 12, after V lost 1 base and J lost 3 bases. This CDR3 is 18 amino acids long. CDR3 in amino acids: CASSVRMSSGGAEETQYF. CDR3 sequence (DNA): TGTGCCAGCAGCGTAAGGATGTCAAGCGGGGGGGCAGAAGAGACCCAGTACTTC. Combining the CDR3 with reference TRBV9 and TRBJ2-5 gives the whole variable domain DSGVTQTPKHLITATGQRVTLRCSPRSGDLSVYWYQQSLDQGLQFLIQYYNGEERAKGNILERFSAQQFPDLHSELNLSSLELGDSALYFCASSVRMSSGGAEETQYFGPGTRLLVL.

This clone showed up just once. V usage is TRBV4-3 and J usage is TRBJ1-1; no clear D gene. V was cut by 1 base and J by 8 bases, with 8 bases left in between. Germline V gene data show CDR1 as LGHNA and CDR2 as YSLEER. The CDR3 runs to 12 residues. CDR3 sequence: CASSQARVEAFF. DNA of the CDR3: TGCGCCAGCAGCCAAGCGAGGGTAGAAGCTTTCTTT.

CDR3 nucleotide sequence: TGTGCCAGCAGCTTACAGCAGGGGAAGATGAACACTGAAGCTTTCTTT. It is translated as CASSLQQGKMNTEAFF. The genes are TRBV7-2 and TRBJ1-1, with TRBD1 as a possible D gene (6 bases). V was cut by 2 bases and J by 0 bases, with 13 bases left in between. The CDR3 length is 16 residues. Germline V gene data show CDR1 as SGHTA and CDR2 as FQGNSA.

V is TRBV9 and J is TRBJ2-3; D not certain. CDR3 length: 13 residues. The germline V and J ends were trimmed by 0 bases and 6 bases, with 8 bases remaining between them. Germline V gene sequence: CDR1 SGDLS, CDR2 YYNGEE. The CDR3 sequence: CASSVGPRDTQYF. The CDR3, as DNA: TGTGCCAGCAGCGTAGGTCCGAGGGATACGCAGTATTTT.

The chain couples TRBV5-4 to TRBJ2-7, with TRBD2 matching over 9 bases. The germline gives CDR1 SGHNT, CDR2 YYREEE (reference sequence). Trimming removed 0 bases from V and 2 bases from J; junction bases left unmatched: 3. The CDR3 extends over 15 amino acids. The CDR3 DNA reads as TGTGCCAGCAGCTTGGTGACTAGCGGCCCCTACGAGCAGTACTTC. It specifies CASSLVTSGPYEQYF. The whole variable domain, remainder taken from reference TRBV5-4 and TRBJ2-7, is ETGVTQSPTHLIKTRGQQVTLRCSSQSGHNTVSWYQQALGQGPQFIFQYYREEENGRGNFPPRFSGLQFPNYSSELNVNALELDDSALYLCASSLVTSGPYEQYFGPGTRLTVT.

The chain couples TRBV5-4 to TRBJ1-5; possible D gene TRBD1, 6 bases. The CDR3 has 17 amino acids. V was clipped by 3 bases and J by 2 bases, with 18 bases between them. Germline V CDR1 and CDR2: SGHNT, YYREEE (reference sequence). The DNA for the CDR3 is TGTGCCAGCAGCTCGACAGGTGGTACGAGAGGCAATCAGCCCCAGCATTTT. Protein: CASSSTGGTRGNQPQHF. Drawing the rest from reference TRBV5-4 and TRBJ1-5, the complete variable domain is ETGVTQSPTHLIKTRGQQVTLRCSSQSGHNTVSWYQQALGQGPQFIFQYYREEENGRGNFPPRFSGLQFPNYSSELNVNALELDDSALYLCASSSTGGTRGNQPQHFGDGTRLSIL.

V usage is TRBV13 and J usage is TRBJ1-4; D perhaps matches TRBD1 (6 bases). V gave up 1 base and J gave up 8 bases, with 14 bases separating them. Germline V CDR1 and CDR2: PRHDT, FYEKMQ (reference sequence). This CDR3 is built from 15 residues. The CDR3 region is CASSLAAGRGEKLFF. In DNA, the CDR3 is TGTGCCAGCAGCTTAGCAGCAGGGAGGGGGGAAAAACTGTTTTTT. The full variable domain, in which reference TRBV13 and TRBJ1-4 provide the parts outside the CDR3, is AAGVIQSPRHLIKEKRETATLKCYPIPRHDTVYWYQQGPGQDPQFLISFYEKMQSDKGSIPDRFSAQQFSDYHSELNMSSLELGDSALYFCASSLAAGRGEKLFFGSGTQLSVL.

Turning to this clone: The same CDR3 is also encoded by other DNA sequences in this sample. The chain joins TRBV6-4 to TRBJ1-1, with D hard to call. The CDR3 has 13 amino acids. In germline, CDR1 is MRHNA, CDR2 SNTAGT. V dropped 0 bases and J dropped 4 bases, with 6 bases sitting between them. The CDR3 DNA is TGTGCCAGCAGTGACTCTAGGAGCACTGAAGCTTTCTTT. Encoded protein: CASSDSRSTEAFF.

This clone was seen a single time. V gene TRBV7-9 combines with J gene TRBJ2-2, with a weak D call TRBD1 (6 bases). The CDR3 runs 16 residues. V lost 6 bases, J lost 3 bases, and 17 bases lay in between. Germline CDR1 SEHNR, CDR2 FQNEAQ (reference sequence). The DNA of the CDR3 is TGTGCCAGCAGGACTACCGCCTCAGGGGACACCGGGGAGCTGTTTTTT. It is translated as CASRTTASGDTGELFF.

This chain links TRBV25-1 with TRBJ2-5; D possibly corresponds to TRBD1 (5 bases). From germline, CDR1 is MGHDK and CDR2 SYGVNS. V lost 1 base and J 0 bases, leaving 9 bases between the germline ends. The CDR3 is 15 amino acids. The CDR3 nucleotides are TGTGCCAGCAGTGAATCGATAGGGGACCAAGAGACCCAGTACTTC. Its protein is CASSESIGDQETQYF.

This clone was detected only once. This chain connects TRBV6-4 to TRBJ1-2; D is unclear. Trimming removed 5 bases from V and 5 bases from J, with 12 bases in between. CDR1 and CDR2 from the germline V gene are MRHNA and SNTAGT. This CDR3 is 13 amino acids long. CDR3 loop: CASSRGMQYGYTF. In DNA form, the CDR3 reads TGTGCCAGCAGTCGCGGGATGCAGTATGGCTACACCTTC.

This chain connects TRBV2 to TRBJ1-1, with TRBD1 matching over 10 bases. This CDR3 is built from 14 residues. The V segment lost 7 bases and the J segment 7 bases; nucleotides outside the gene matches: 9. Looked up from germline, CDR1 is SNHLY and CDR2 is FYNNEI. The DNA for the CDR3 is TGTGCCAGCACCCGGGGGACAGGGGTTTTTGAAGCTTTCTTT. Amino acid sequence: CASTRGTGVFEAFF. Supplemented by reference TRBV2 and TRBJ1-1, the full variable domain reads EPEVTQTPSHQVTQMGQEVILRCVPISNHLYFYWYRQILGQKVEFLVSFYNNEISEKSEIFDDQFSVERPDGSNFTLKIRSTKLEDSAMYFCASTRGTGVFEAFFGQGTRLTVV.

This chain links TRBV5-1 with TRBJ2-2; TRBD1 is a possible D gene (5 bases). Germline V gene lookup returns CDR1 SGHRS and CDR2 YFSETQ. This CDR3 is built from 13 residues. Trimming shortened V by 4 bases and J by 3 bases, and 7 bases separated the two germline ends. CDR3 residues: CASSEGDTGELFF. The CDR3 bases are TGCGCCAGCAGCGAAGGGGACACCGGGGAGCTGTTTTTT.

This rearrangement joins TRBV12-5 to TRBJ2-2; 7 bases map to TRBD1. Germline V gene sequence: CDR1 LGHNT, CDR2 FRNRAP. There are 17 residues in the CDR3. Trimming at V came to 0 bases and at J to 1 base, leaving 5 bases not matched to a gene. The CDR3 reads CASGLVLSGGNTGELFF. The CDR3 nucleotides read TGTGCTAGTGGTTTGGTACTTTCAGGGGGGAACACCGGGGAGCTGTTTTTT.

V is TRBV6-5 and J is TRBJ2-4, with 7 bases matching TRBD1. Germline loops: CDR1 MNHEY, CDR2 SVGAGI. The CDR3 is 14 amino acids. J was trimmed by 6 bases and V by 8 bases; bases with no gene match: 10. The CDR3 DNA reads as TGTGCCAGCGGAACCCCGGGACAGATAAACATTCAGTACTTC. This sequence encodes CASGTPGQINIQYF.

This clone showed up just once. CDR3 residues: CASSLAGNTEAFF. For the CDR3, the DNA is TGCGCCAGCAGCTTGGCAGGGAACACTGAAGCTTTCTTT. The chain joins TRBV5-1 to TRBJ1-1; D ambiguous. The germline gives CDR1 SGHRS, CDR2 YFSETQ. The CDR3 is 13 residues long. V lost 0 bases and J 1 base, leaving 4 bases between the germline ends.

The CDR3 sequence: CASSLGSGSTDTQYF. The CDR3 nucleotides read TGTGCCAGCAGCTTGGGTAGCGGGAGCACAGATACGCAGTATTTT. The chain links TRBV7-7 to TRBJ2-3, with 7 bases identical to TRBD2. Germline V lookup: CDR1 SSHAT, CDR2 FNYEAQ (reference sequence). With 3 bases clipped from V and 0 bases from J, the junction kept 3 bases outside the gene matches. CDR3 size: 15 residues.

The rearrangement links TRBV4-2 to TRBJ2-7, with TRBD2 matching 8 bases. The CDR3 spans 16 residues. From germline, CDR1 is LGHNA and CDR2 YNFKEQ. V shed 1 base, J shed 5 bases, and the junction held 10 bases outside the gene matches. In DNA, the CDR3 is TGTGCCAGCAGCCAAGCCCCGGGACTAGTTAGCCACGAGCAGTACTTC. This sequence encodes CASSQAPGLVSHEQYF.

The chain has TRBV7-2 and TRBJ1-1; a possible D gene is TRBD1 (5 bases). The CDR3 is made up of 16 amino acids. V shed 0 bases and J shed 0 bases, with 11 bases lying between them. The V gene's germline CDR1 is SGHTA and CDR2 FQGNSA. The CDR3 nucleotides read TGTGCCAGCAGCTTAGCTACAGGAAGCATGAACACTGAAGCTTTCTTT. Protein product: CASSLATGSMNTEAFF.

The V and J genes are TRBV7-7 and TRBJ2-7, with TRBD1 identical over 8 bases. Germline CDR1 reads SSHAT; CDR2 reads FNYEAQ (reference sequence). Trimming cost V 5 bases and J 6 bases; bases outside gene matches: 12. This CDR3 is 15 amino acids long. This CDR3 is CASSPTGQGTTEQYF. Here the CDR3 DNA reads TGTGCCAGCAGCCCAACCGGACAGGGCACCACCGAGCAGTACTTC.